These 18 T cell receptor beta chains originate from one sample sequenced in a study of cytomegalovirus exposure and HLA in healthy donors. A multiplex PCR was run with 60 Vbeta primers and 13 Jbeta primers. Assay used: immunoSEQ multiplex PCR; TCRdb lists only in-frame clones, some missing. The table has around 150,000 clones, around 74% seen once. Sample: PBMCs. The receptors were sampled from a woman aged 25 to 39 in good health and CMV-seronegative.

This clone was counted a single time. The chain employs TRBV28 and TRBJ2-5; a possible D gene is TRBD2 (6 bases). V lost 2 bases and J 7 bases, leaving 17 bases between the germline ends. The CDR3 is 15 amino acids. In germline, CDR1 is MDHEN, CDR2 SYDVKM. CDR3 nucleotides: TGTGCCAGCAGTTTACCGTCCGCGGGGCCGAGGACCCAGTACTTC. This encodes CASSLPSAGPRTQYF.

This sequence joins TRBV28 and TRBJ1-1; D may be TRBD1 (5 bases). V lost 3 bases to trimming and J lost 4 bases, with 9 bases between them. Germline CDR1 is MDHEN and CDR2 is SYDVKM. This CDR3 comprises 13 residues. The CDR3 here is CASSLWGVTEAFF. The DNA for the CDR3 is TGTGCCAGCAGTTTGTGGGGGGTCACTGAAGCTTTCTTT.

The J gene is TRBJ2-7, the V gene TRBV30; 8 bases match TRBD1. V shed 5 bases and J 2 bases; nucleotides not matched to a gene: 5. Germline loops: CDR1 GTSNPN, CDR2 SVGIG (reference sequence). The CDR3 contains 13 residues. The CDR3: CAWSDRETYEQYF. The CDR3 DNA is TGTGCCTGGTCGGACAGGGAAACCTACGAGCAGTACTTC.

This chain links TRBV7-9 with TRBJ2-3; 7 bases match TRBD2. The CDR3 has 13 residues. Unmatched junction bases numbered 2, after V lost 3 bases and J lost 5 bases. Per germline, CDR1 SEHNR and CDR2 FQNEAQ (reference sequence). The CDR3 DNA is TGTGCCAGCAGCTTTTCTAGCGGAGATACGCAGTATTTT. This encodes CASSFSSGDTQYF.

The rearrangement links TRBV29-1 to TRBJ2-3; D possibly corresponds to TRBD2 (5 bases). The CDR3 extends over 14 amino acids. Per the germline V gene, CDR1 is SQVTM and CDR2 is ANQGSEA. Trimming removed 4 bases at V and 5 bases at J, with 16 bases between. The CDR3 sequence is CSVATSIDGDTQYF. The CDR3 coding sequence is TGCAGCGTTGCCACTAGTATTGATGGAGATACGCAGTATTTT.

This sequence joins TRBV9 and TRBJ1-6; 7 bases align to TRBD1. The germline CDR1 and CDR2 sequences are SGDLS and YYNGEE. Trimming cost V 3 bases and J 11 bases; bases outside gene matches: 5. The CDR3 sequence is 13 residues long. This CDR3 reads CASSEGGRPPLHF. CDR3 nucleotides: TGTGCCAGCAGCGAAGGGGGCCGGCCACCCCTCCACTTT.

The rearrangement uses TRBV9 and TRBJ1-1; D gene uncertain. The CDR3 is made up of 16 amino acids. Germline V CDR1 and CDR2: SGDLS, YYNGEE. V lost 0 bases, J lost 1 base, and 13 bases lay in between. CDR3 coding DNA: TGTGCCAGCAGCGTAGAAACAGAAAGAAGGAACACTGAAGCTTTCTTT. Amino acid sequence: CASSVETERRNTEAFF.

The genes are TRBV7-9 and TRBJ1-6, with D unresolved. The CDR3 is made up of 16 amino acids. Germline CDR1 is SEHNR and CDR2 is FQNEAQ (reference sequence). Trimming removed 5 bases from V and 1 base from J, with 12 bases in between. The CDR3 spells CASSINEGSYNSPLHF. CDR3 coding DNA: TGTGCCAGCAGCATCAACGAGGGTTCCTATAATTCACCCCTCCACTTT.

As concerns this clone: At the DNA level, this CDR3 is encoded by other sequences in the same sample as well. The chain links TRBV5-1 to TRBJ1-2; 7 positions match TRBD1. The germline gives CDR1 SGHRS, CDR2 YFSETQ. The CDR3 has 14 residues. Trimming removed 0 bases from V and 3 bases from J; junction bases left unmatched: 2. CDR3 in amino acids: CASSLGTGYYGYTF. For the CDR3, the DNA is TGCGCCAGCAGCTTGGGGACAGGTTACTATGGCTACACCTTC.

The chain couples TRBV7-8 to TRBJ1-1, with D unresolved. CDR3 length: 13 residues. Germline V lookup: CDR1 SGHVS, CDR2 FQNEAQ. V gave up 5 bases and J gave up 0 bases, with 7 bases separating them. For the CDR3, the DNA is TGTGCCAGCAGCACTAGGGTGAACACTGAAGCTTTCTTT. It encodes CASSTRVNTEAFF.

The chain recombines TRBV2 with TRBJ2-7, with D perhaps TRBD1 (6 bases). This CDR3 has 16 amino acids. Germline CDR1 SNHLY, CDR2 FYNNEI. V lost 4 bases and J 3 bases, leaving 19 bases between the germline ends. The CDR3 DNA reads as TGTGCCAGCAGTGTCTCCCCCGAACAGGGTGTCTACGAGCAGTACTTC. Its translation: CASSVSPEQGVYEQYF.

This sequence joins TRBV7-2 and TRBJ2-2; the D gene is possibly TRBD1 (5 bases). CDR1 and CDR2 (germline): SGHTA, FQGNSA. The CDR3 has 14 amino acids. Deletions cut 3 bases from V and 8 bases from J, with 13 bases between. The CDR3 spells CASSFGRQRGELFF. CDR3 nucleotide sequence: TGTGCCAGCAGCTTCGGTAGACAGAGGGGGGAGCTGTTTTTT.

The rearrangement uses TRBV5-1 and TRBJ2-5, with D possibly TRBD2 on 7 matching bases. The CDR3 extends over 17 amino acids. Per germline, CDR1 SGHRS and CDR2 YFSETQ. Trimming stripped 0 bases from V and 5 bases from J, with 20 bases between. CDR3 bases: TGCGCCAGCAGCTTGGCCGGAGGTATTGGGAGGGGGGAGACCCAGTACTTC. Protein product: CASSLAGGIGRGETQYF.

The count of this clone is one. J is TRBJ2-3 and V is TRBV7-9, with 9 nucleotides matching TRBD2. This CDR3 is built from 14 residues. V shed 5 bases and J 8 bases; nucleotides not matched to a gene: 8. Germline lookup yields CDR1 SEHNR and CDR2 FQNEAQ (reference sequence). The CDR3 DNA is TGTGCCAGCAGCCCAAGCGGGGGGTCGGGTACGCAGTATTTT. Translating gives CASSPSGGSGTQYF. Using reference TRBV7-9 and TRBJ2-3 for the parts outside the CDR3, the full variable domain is DTGVSQNPRHKITKRGQNVTFRCDPISEHNRLYWYRQTLGQGPEFLTYFQNEAQLEKSRLLSDRFSAERPKGSFSTLEIQRTEQGDSAMYLCASSPSGGSGTQYFGPGTRLTVL.

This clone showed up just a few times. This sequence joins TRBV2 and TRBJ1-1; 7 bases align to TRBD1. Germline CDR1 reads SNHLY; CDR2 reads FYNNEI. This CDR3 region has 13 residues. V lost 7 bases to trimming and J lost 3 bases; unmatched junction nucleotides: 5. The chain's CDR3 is CASTLTGDTEAFF. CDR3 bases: TGTGCCAGCACGCTAACAGGGGACACTGAAGCTTTCTTT.

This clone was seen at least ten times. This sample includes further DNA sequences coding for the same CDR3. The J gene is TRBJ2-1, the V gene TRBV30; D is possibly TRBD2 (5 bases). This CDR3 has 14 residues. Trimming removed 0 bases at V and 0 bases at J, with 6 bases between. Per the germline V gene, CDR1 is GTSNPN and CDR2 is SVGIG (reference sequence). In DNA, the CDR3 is TGTGCCTGGAGTGTAAGCGGCTCCTACAATGAGCAGTTCTTC. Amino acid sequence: CAWSVSGSYNEQFF.

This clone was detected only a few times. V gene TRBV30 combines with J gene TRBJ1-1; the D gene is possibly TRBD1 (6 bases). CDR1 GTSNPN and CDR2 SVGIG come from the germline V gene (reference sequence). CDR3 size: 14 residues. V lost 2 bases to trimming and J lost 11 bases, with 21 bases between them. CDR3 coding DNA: TGTGCCTGGAGTCGCCTCGGACAGCGCCAAGGGGCTTTCTTT. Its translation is CAWSRLGQRQGAFF. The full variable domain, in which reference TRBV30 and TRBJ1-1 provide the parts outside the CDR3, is SQTIHQWPATLVQPVGSPLSLECTVEGTSNPNLYWYRQAAGRGLQLLFYSVGIGQISSEVPQNLSASRPQDRQFILSSKKLLLSDSGFYLCAWSRLGQRQGAFFGQGTRLTVV.

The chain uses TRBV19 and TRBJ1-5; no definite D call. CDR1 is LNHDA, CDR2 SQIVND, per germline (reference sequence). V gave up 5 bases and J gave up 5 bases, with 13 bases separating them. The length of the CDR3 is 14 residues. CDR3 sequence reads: CASSPPELYQPQHF. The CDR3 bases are TGTGCCAGTAGTCCCCCCGAGCTATATCAGCCCCAGCATTTT.